The text below deals with one T cell receptor beta chain. The antigen is unknown. This sample stems from a study of cytomegalovirus exposure and HLA in healthy donors. Study background: The approximately 120 million unique TCR beta sequences, from around 200 million T cells, were found by an earlier analysis. Overall study findings and caveats: A likely sequencing artifact accounted for one observed cluster of highly shared sequence variants. A classifier reportedly called cytomegalovirus status with high sensitivity and specificity. Most TCR sequences showed up rarely, but some public TCRs showed up in many donors.

Amplification used 60 Vbeta primers and 13 Jbeta primers. Method: immunoSEQ multiplex PCR; TCRdb's copy keeps in-frame clones and lacks some. The data hold around 130,000 clones, with about 69% observed a single time. Trimming shortened V by 4 bases and J by 10 bases, and 16 bases separated the two germline ends. The CDR3 length is 13 residues. From germline, CDR1 is MNHEY and CDR2 SVGAGI. This sequence joins TRBV6-5 and TRBJ1-1; D is perhaps TRBD1 (5 bases). This sequence was found in a man aged 25 to 45 in good health and CMV-seronegative. What was sequenced was PBMCs. The chain's CDR3 is CASSSPTGPGAFF. The CDR3 DNA reads as TGTGCCAGCAGTTCACCCACAGGACCCGGAGCTTTCTTT.